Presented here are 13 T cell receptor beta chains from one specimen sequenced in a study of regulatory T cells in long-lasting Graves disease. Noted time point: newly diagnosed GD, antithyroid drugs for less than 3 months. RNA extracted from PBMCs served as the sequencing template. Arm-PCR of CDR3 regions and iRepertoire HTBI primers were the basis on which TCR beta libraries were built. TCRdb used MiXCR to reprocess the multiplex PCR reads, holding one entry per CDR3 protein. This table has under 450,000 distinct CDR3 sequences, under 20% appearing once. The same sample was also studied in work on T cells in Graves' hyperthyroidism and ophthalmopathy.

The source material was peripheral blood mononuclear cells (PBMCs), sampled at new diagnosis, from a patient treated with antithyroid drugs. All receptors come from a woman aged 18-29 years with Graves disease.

The CDR3 nucleotides are TGTGCCAGCAGTTATGGGGTGGGAGGGACCGGGGAGCTGTTTTTT. Translated, it gives CASSYGVGGTGELFF. The chain recombines TRBV6-2 or TRBV6-3 with TRBJ2-2, with 7 bases fitting TRBD2. The V segment lost 3 bases and the J segment 5 bases; nucleotides outside the gene matches: 6. Germline CDR1 is MNHEY and CDR2 is SVGEGT. The CDR3 loop spans 15 amino acids.

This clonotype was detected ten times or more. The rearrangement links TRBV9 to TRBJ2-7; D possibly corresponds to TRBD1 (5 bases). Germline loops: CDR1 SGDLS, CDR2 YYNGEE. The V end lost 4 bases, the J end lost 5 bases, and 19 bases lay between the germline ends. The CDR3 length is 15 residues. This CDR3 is CASSLIGAPLNEQYF. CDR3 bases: TGTGCCAGCAGCCTCATAGGGGCCCCTTTGAACGAGCAGTACTTC. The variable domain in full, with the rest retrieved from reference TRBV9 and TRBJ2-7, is DSGVTQTPKHLITATGQRVTLRCSPRSGDLSVYWYQQSLDQGLQFLIQYYNGEERAKGNILERFSAQQFPDLHSELNLSSLELGDSALYFCASSLIGAPLNEQYFGPGTRLTVT.

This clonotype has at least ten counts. CDR3 sequence (DNA): TGTGCCAGCAGCTTGTCGGTAGCGGGAGGAAATGAGCAGTTCTTC. It codes for CASSLSVAGGNEQFF. The rearrangement uses TRBV6-2 or TRBV6-3 and TRBJ2-1, with 10 bases that match TRBD2. Losses at the gene ends were 6 bases for V and 7 bases for J; bases not matched to a gene: 9. The CDR3 runs 15 residues. The germline V gene has CDR1 MNHEY and CDR2 SVGEGT.

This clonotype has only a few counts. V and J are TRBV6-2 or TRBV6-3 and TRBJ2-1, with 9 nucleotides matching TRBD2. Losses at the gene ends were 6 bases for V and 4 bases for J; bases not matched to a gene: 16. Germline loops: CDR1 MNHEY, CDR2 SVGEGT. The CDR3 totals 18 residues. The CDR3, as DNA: TGTGCCAGCAGCTCCTATGTGTCTAGCGGGGCCTTTTACAATGAGCAGTTCTTC. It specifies CASSSYVSSGAFYNEQFF.

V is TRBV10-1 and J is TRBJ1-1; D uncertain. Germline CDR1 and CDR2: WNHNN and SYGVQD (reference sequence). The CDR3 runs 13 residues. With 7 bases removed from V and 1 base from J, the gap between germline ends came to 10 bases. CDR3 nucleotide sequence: TGCGCCAGCACCCCGTTGGGGAACACTGAAGCTTTCTTT. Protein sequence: CASTPLGNTEAFF.

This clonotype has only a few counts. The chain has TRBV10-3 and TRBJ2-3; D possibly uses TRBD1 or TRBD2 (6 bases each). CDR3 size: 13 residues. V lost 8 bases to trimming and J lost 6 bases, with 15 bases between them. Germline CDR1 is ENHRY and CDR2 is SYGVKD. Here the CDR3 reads CAIRSGAGDTQYF. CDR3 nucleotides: TGTGCCATCCGATCGGGGGCTGGGGATACGCAGTATTTT.

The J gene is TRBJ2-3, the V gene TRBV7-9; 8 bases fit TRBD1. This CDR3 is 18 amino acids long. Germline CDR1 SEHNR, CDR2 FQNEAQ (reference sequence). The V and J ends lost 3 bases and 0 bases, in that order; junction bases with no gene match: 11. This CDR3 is CASSFPPGTGSSTDTQYF. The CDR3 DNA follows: TGTGCCAGCAGCTTCCCCCCCGGGACAGGCTCTAGCACAGATACGCAGTATTTT.

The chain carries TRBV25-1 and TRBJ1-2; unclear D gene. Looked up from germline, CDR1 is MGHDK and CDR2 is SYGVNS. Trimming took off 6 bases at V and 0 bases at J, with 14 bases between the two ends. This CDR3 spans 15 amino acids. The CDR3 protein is CASSPLGGTNYGYTF. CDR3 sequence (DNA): TGTGCCAGCAGCCCCTTAGGCGGAACTAACTATGGCTACACCTTC.

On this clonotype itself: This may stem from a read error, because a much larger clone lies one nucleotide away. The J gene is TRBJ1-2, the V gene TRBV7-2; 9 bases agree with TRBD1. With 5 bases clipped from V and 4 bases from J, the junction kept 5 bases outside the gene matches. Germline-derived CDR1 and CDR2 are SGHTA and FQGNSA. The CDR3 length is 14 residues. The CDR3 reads CASSPDRGTYGYTF. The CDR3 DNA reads TGTGCCAGCAGCCCGGACAGGGGCACCTATGGCTACACCTTC. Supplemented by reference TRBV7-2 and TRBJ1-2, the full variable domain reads GAGVSQSPSNKVTEKGKDVELRCDPISGHTALYWYRQSLGQGLEFLIYFQGNSAPDKSGLPSDRFSAERTGGSVSTLTIQRTQQEDSAVYLCASSPDRGTYGYTFGSGTRLTVV.

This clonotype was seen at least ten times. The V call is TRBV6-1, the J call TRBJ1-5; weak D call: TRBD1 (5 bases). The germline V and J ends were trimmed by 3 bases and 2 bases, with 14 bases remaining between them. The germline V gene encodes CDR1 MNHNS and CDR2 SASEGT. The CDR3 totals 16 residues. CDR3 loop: CASSDRGEGGNQPQHF. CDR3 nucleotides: TGTGCCAGCAGTGACCGAGGGGAGGGCGGCAATCAGCCCCAGCATTTT.

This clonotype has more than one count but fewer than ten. Here the CDR3 reads CASSQHGTLSYNEQFF. The CDR3 nucleotides read TGTGCCAGCAGCCAACACGGGACTCTCTCCTACAATGAGCAGTTCTTC. This chain uses TRBV3-1 with TRBJ2-1; a weak D match, TRBD2 (6 bases). V was pared by 2 bases and J by 0 bases, with 11 bases between. Germline loops: CDR1 LGHDT, CDR2 YNNKEL (reference sequence). The CDR3 extends over 16 amino acids.

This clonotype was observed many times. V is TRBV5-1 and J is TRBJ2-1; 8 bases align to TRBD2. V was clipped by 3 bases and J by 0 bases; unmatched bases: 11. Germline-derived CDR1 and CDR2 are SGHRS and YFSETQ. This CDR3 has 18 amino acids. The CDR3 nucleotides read TGCGCCAGCAGCTCCGTGGCGGTAGCGGGAATCTCCTACAATGAGCAGTTCTTC. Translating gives CASSSVAVAGISYNEQFF.

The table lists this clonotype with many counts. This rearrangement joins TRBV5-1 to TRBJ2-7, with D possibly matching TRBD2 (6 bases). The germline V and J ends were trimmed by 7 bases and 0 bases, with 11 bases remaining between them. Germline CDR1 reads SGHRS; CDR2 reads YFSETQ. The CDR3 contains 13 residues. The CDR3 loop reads CASWDGSSYEQYF. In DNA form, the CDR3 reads TGCGCCAGCTGGGACGGGAGCTCCTACGAGCAGTACTTC.